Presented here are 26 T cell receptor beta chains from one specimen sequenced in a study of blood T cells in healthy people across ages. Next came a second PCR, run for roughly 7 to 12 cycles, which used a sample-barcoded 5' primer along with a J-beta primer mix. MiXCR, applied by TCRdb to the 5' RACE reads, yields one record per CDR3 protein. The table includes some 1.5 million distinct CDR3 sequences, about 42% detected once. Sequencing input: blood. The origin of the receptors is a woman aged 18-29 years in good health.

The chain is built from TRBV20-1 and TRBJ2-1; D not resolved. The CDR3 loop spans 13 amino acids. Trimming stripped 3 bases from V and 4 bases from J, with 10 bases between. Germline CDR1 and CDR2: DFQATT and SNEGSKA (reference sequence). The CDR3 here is CSASRYHYNEQFF. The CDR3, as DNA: TGCAGTGCTAGCCGGTACCATTACAATGAGCAGTTCTTC.

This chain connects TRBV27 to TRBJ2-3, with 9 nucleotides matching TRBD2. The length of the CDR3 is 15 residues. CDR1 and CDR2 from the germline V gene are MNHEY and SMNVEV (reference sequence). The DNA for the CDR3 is TGTACCACAAAGGGGGCGGGGGGGAGCACAGATACGCAGTATTTT. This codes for CTTKGAGGSTDTQYF.

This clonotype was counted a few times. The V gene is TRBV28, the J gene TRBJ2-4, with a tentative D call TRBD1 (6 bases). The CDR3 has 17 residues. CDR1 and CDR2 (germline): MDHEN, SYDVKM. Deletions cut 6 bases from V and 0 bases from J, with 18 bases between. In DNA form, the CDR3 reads TGTGCCAGCAGGGGGGCGACAGTTTCCCTAGCCAAAAACATTCAGTACTTC. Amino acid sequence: CASRGATVSLAKNIQYF. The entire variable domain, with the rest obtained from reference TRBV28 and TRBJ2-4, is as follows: DVKVTQSSRYLVKRTGEKVFLECVQDMDHENMFWYRQDPGLGLRLIYFSYDVKMKEKGDIPEGYSVSREKKERFSLILESASTNQTSMYLCASRGATVSLAKNIQYFGAGTRLSVL.

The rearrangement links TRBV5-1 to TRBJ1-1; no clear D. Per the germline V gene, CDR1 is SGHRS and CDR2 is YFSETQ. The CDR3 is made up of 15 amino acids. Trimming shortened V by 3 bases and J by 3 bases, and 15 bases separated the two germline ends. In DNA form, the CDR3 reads TGCGCCAGCAGCTCCACGGGAGGAACGTACACTGAAGCTTTCTTT. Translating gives CASSSTGGTYTEAFF.

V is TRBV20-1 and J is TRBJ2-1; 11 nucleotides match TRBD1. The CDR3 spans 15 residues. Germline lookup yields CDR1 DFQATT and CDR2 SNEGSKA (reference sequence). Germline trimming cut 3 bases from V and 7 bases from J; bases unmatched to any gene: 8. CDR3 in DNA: TGCAGTGCTAGTTGGCCGGACAGGGGGCCGAATGAGCAGTTCTTC. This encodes CSASWPDRGPNEQFF.

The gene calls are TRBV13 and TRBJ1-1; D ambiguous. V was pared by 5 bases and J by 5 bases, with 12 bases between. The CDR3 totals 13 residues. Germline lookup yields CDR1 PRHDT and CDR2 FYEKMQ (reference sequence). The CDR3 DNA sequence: TGTGCCAGCAGCGTCCCCGGGAGAACTGAAGCTTTCTTT. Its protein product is CASSVPGRTEAFF.

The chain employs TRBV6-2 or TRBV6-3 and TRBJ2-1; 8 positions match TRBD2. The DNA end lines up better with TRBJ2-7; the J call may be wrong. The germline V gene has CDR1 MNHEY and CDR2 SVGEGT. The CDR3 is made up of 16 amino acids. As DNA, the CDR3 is TGTGCCAGCAGTCCCAGCGGGGGTTTCTCCTACAATGAGCAGTACTTC. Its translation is CASSPSGGFSYNEQYF.

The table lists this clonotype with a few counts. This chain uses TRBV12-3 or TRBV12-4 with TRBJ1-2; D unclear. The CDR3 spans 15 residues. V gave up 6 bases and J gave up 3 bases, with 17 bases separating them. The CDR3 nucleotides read TGTGCCAGCAGCCCTTGGCTCGGTTACGACTATGGCTACACCTTC. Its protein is CASSPWLGYDYGYTF.

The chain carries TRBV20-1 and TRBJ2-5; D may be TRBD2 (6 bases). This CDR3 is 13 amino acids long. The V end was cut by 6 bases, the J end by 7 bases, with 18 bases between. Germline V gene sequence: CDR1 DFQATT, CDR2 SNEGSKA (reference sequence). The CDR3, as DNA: TGCAGTGCCCATTCCCAGACTAGTTTGACCCAGTACTTC. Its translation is CSAHSQTSLTQYF.

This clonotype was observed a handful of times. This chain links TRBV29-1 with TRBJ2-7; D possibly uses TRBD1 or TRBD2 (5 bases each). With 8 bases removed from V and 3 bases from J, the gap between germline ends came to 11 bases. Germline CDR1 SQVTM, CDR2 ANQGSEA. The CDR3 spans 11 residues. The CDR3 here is CSFRDGYEQYF. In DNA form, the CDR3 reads TGCAGCTTCCGGGACGGCTACGAGCAGTACTTC.

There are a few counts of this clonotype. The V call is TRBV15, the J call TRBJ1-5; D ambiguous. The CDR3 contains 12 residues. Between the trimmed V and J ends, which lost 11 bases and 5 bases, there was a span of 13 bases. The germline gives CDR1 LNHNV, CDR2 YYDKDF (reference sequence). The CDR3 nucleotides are TGTGCCGCGGCAGAGGTCGATCAGCCCCAGCATTTT. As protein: CAAAEVDQPQHF.

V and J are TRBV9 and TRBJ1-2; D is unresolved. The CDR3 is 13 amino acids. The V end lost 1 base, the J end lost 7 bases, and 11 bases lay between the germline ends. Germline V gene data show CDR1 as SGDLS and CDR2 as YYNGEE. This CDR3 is CASSVYSGAGYTF. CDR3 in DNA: TGTGCCAGCAGCGTATACTCAGGAGCTGGCTACACCTTC. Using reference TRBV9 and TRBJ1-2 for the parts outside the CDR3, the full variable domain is DSGVTQTPKHLITATGQRVTLRCSPRSGDLSVYWYQQSLDQGLQFLIQYYNGEERAKGNILERFSAQQFPDLHSELNLSSLELGDSALYFCASSVYSGAGYTFGSGTRLTVV.

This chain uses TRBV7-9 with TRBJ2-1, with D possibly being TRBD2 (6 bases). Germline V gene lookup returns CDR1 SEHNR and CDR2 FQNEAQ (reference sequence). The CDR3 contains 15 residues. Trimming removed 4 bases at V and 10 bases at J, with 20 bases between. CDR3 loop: CASSYGSGPTYEQFF. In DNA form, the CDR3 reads TGTGCCAGCAGCTACGGGAGCGGGCCTACCTACGAGCAGTTCTTC.

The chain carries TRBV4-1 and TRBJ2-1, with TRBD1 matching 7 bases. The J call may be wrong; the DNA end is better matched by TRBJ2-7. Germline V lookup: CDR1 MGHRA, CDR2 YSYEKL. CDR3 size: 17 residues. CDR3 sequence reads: CASSQPLRDRGYNEQYF. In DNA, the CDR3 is TGCGCCAGCAGCCAACCACTTCGGGACAGAGGGTACAATGAGCAGTACTTC.

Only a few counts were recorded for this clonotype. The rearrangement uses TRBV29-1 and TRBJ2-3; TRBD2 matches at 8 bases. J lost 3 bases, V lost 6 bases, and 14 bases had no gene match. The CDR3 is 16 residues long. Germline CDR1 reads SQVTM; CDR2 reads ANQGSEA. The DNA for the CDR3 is TGCAGCGTCAGTGTCCAGCGGGAGTCTGTTACAGATACGCAGTATTTT. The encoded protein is CSVSVQRESVTDTQYF.

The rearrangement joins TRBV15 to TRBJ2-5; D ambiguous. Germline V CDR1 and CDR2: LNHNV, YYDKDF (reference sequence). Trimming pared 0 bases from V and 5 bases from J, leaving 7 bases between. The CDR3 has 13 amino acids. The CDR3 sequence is CATSREGRETQYF. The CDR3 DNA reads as TGTGCCACCAGCAGAGAAGGCCGGGAGACCCAGTACTTC.

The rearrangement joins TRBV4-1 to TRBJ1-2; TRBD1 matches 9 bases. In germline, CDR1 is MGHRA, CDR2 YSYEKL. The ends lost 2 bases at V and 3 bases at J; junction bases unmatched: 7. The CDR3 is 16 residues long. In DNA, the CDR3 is TGCGCCAGCAGCCAATCCCGGGACAGGGCATACTATGGCTACACCTTC. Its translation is CASSQSRDRAYYGYTF.

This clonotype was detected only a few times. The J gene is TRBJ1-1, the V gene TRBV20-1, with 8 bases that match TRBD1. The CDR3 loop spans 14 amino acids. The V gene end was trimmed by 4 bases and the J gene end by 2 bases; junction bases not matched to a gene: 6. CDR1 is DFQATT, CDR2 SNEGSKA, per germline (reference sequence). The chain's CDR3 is CSATATGVNTEAFF. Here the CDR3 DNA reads TGCAGTGCTACAGCGACAGGGGTTAACACTGAAGCTTTCTTT.

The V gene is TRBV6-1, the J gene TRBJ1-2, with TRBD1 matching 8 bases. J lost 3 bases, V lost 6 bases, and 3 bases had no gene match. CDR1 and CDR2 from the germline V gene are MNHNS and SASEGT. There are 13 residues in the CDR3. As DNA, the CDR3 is TGTGCCAGCAGATTGACAGGGGACTATGGCTACACCTTC. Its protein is CASRLTGDYGYTF.

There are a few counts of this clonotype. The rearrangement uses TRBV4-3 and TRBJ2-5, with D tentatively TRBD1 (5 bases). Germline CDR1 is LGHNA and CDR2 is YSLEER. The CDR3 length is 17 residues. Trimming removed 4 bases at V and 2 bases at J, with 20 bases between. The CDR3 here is CASSLQKTVSYQETQYF. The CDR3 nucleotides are TGCGCCAGCAGCCTCCAAAAGACAGTCTCCTATCAAGAGACCCAGTACTTC.

CDR3 protein: CASSVRGHMNTEAFF. The CDR3 DNA sequence: TGCGCCAGCAGCGTGCGGGGACACATGAACACTGAAGCTTTCTTT. V usage is TRBV5-1 and J usage is TRBJ1-1, with a tentative D call TRBD1 (6 bases). From germline, CDR1 is SGHRS and CDR2 YFSETQ. The CDR3 has 15 residues. V was shortened by 4 bases and J by 0 bases, with 13 bases between the two germline ends.

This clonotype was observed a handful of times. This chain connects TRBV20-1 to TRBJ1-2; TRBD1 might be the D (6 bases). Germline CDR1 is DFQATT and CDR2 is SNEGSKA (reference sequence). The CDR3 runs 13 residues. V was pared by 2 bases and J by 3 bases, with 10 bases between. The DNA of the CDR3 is TGCAGTGCTAGAAGGGACACCCACTATGGCTACACCTTC. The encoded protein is CSARRDTHYGYTF.

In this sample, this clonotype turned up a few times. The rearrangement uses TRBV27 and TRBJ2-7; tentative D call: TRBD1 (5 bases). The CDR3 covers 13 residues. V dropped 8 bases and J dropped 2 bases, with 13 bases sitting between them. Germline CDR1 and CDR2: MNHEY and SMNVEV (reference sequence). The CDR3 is CASRGDSTYEQYF. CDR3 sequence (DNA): TGTGCCAGCCGAGGAGACAGCACCTACGAGCAGTACTTC.

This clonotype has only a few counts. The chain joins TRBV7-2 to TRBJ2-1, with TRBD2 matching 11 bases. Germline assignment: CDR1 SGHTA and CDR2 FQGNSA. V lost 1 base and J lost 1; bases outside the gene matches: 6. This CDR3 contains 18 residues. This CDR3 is CASSLGLAGGWSYNEQFF. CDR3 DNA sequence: TGTGCCAGCAGCTTAGGGCTAGCGGGAGGCTGGTCCTACAATGAGCAGTTCTTC. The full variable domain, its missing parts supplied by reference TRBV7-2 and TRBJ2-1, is GAGVSQSPSNKVTEKGKDVELRCDPISGHTALYWYRQSLGQGLEFLIYFQGNSAPDKSGLPSDRFSAERTGGSVSTLTIQRTQQEDSAVYLCASSLGLAGGWSYNEQFFGPGTRLTVL.

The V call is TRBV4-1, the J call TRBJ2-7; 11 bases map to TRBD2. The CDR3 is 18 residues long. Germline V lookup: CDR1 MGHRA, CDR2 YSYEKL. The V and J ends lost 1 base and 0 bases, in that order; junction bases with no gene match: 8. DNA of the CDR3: TGCGCCAGCAGCCAAGCCGCCGGGACTAGCGGTACCTCCTACGAGCAGTACTTC. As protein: CASSQAAGTSGTSYEQYF.

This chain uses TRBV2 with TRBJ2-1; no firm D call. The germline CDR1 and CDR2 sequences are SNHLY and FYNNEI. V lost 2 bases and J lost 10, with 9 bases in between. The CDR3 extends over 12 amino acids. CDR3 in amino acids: CASSETQPEQFF. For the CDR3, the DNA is TGTGCCAGCAGTGAAACACAACCCGAGCAGTTCTTC.